The next 7 T cell receptor beta chains were all read from a single sample in a study of T cells after yellow fever vaccination. Via MiXCR, TCRdb re-called the 5' RACE reads, giving one row per CDR3 protein. The sample lists 250,000 to 300,000 distinct CDR3 sequences; approximately 5.2% were seen once. This specimen consisted of CD4+ T cells sorted from PBMCs, obtained on the day of the yellow fever booster vaccination. These TCRs come from a man younger than 30 who received the YFV17D yellow fever vaccine.

J is TRBJ1-3 and V is TRBV6-5, with a weak D call TRBD1 (5 bases). The CDR3 is 15 amino acids. Trimming took off 5 bases at V and 4 bases at J, with 15 bases between the two ends. In germline, CDR1 is MNHEY, CDR2 SVGAGI. The CDR3 sequence is CASSIDGGYGNTIYF. The CDR3 DNA is TGTGCCAGCAGTATAGATGGGGGGTACGGAAACACCATATATTTT.

This clonotype was found many times. The rearrangement joins TRBV10-3 to TRBJ1-1; D is possibly TRBD1 (6 bases). V was clipped by 8 bases and J by 0 bases, with 13 bases between them. This CDR3 has 14 amino acids. Looked up from germline, CDR1 is ENHRY and CDR2 is SYGVKD. CDR3 coding DNA: TGTGCCATCTTCGGGGGGCCGATGAACACTGAAGCTTTCTTT. Residues: CAIFGGPMNTEAFF.

The sample holds a few counts of this clonotype. The chain carries TRBV7-6 and TRBJ2-3; 11 bases are shared with TRBD2. The CDR3 runs to 16 residues. Germline V lookup: CDR1 SGHVS, CDR2 FNYEAQ. V trimming: 5 bases; J trimming: 5 bases; junction bases outside the gene matches: 9. The CDR3 nucleotides are TGTGCCAGCAGCCTAATAGCGGGGGGGCAGGGAGATACGCAGTATTTT. Its translation: CASSLIAGGQGDTQYF.

The chain carries TRBV6-1 and TRBJ1-4; TRBD1 is a possible D gene (5 bases). The CDR3 contains 15 residues. Trimming left V 4 bases short and J 8 bases short, with 17 bases between. Germline loops: CDR1 MNHNS, CDR2 SASEGT. CDR3 sequence: CASSATGTSAEKLFF. As DNA, the CDR3 is TGTGCCAGCAGTGCCACCGGGACCTCTGCAGAAAAACTGTTTTTT.

This rearrangement joins TRBV29-1 to TRBJ2-5; D uncertain. CDR3 size: 10 residues. The germline V and J ends were trimmed by 7 bases and 6 bases, with 9 bases remaining between them. Germline CDR1 is SQVTM and CDR2 is ANQGSEA. CDR3 residues: CSAEEKTQYF. CDR3 nucleotides: TGCAGCGCCGAAGAGAAGACCCAGTACTTC.

This sequence joins TRBV4-3 and TRBJ1-4; D is ambiguous. The CDR3 extends over 13 amino acids. Per germline, CDR1 LGHNA and CDR2 YSLEER. V lost 0 bases and J 7 bases, leaving 6 bases between the germline ends. Here the CDR3 DNA reads TGCGCCAGCAGCCAAGATGATGGTGAAAAACTGTTTTTT. Its protein is CASSQDDGEKLFF.

This clonotype showed up just a few times. This chain joins TRBV12-3 or TRBV12-4 and TRBJ2-7, with 8 bases fitting TRBD2. Unmatched junction bases numbered 6, after V lost 6 bases and J lost 5 bases. The CDR3 has 13 amino acids. The CDR3 here is CASSSSGGNEQYV. The CDR3 DNA is TGTGCCAGCAGCTCATCGGGGGGGAACGAGCAGTACGTC.